A single sample gave rise to the 12 T cell receptor beta chains below, sequenced in a study of cytomegalovirus exposure and HLA in healthy donors. With 60 Vbeta and 13 Jbeta primers, the PCR was carried out. Method: immunoSEQ multiplex PCR; TCRdb's copy keeps in-frame clones and lacks some. The sample includes around 50,000 clones, approximately 80% of them seen just once. Sequenced sample: PBMCs. These receptors all stem from a man aged 35-49 years in good health and CMV-seronegative.

The rearrangement joins TRBV11-2 to TRBJ2-6, with TRBD1 matching 7 bases. CDR3 size: 19 residues. J gave up 0 bases and V 5 bases, and 13 bases lay outside the gene matches. Looked up from germline, CDR1 is SGHAT and CDR2 is FQNNGV. CDR3 nucleotide sequence: TGTGCCAGCAGCCCAGGGTATTGGGCAGGGGGCTCTGGGGCCAACGTCCTGACTTTC. Protein product: CASSPGYWAGGSGANVLTF. The variable domain in full, with the rest retrieved from reference TRBV11-2 and TRBJ2-6, is EAGVAQSPRYKIIEKRQSVAFWCNPISGHATLYWYQQILGQGPKLLIQFQNNGVVDDSQLPKDRFSAERLKGVDSTLKIQPAKLEDSAVYLCASSPGYWAGGSGANVLTFGAGSRLTVL.

The chain links TRBV4-3 to TRBJ2-3; 11 bases fit TRBD2. With V trimmed by 0 bases and J by 6 bases, 8 bases remained unmatched. The CDR3 extends over 17 amino acids. The V gene's germline CDR1 is LGHNA and CDR2 YSLEER. CDR3: CASSQELAGGIEDTQYF. The DNA for the CDR3 is TGCGCCAGCAGCCAAGAATTAGCGGGGGGGATAGAGGATACGCAGTATTTT.

This clone was seen once. The chain combines TRBV7-9 with TRBJ2-3; 11 bases align to TRBD2. The CDR3 covers 18 residues. Germline V gene lookup returns CDR1 SEHNR and CDR2 FQNEAQ (reference sequence). J lost 2 bases, V lost 3 bases, and 10 bases had no gene match. CDR3 protein: CASSFSGGVSQLTDTQYF. The CDR3 nucleotides read TGTGCCAGCAGCTTTAGCGGGGGGGTTTCGCAACTCACAGATACGCAGTATTTT.

The gene calls are TRBV2 and TRBJ1-2; TRBD1 matches at 7 bases. The length of the CDR3 is 16 residues. The germline V gene has CDR1 SNHLY and CDR2 FYNNEI. The V gene end was trimmed by 4 bases and the J gene end by 3 bases; junction bases not matched to a gene: 11. The chain's CDR3 is CASSVLQGSRYYGYTF. Here the CDR3 DNA reads TGTGCCAGCAGTGTTCTACAGGGGTCAAGGTACTATGGCTACACCTTC. Supplemented by reference TRBV2 and TRBJ1-2, the full variable domain reads EPEVTQTPSHQVTQMGQEVILRCVPISNHLYFYWYRQILGQKVEFLVSFYNNEISEKSEIFDDQFSVERPDGSNFTLKIRSTKLEDSAMYFCASSVLQGSRYYGYTFGSGTRLTVV.

The chain links TRBV2 to TRBJ2-3, with D perhaps matching TRBD2 (5 bases). The germline V gene has CDR1 SNHLY and CDR2 FYNNEI. The germline V and J ends were trimmed by 7 bases and 2 bases, with 10 bases remaining between them. The CDR3 totals 13 residues. Here the CDR3 DNA reads TGTGCCAGCAATGGCGACTACACAGATACGCAGTATTTT. This gives the protein CASNGDYTDTQYF.

The V and J genes are TRBV4-1 and TRBJ1-6; D gene uncertain. This CDR3 comprises 17 residues. CDR1 is MGHRA and CDR2 is YSYEKL in the germline V gene. The germline V and J ends were trimmed by 1 base and 9 bases, with 19 bases remaining between them. The CDR3 DNA reads TGCGCCAGCAGCCAAGTAATGGTTAGTCGTGGAGGTTCACCCCTCCACTTT. Encoded protein: CASSQVMVSRGGSPLHF.

V usage is TRBV5-4 and J usage is TRBJ1-1; the D gene is possibly TRBD1 (6 bases). The V end was cut by 4 bases, the J end by 0 bases, with 10 bases between. CDR3 size: 14 residues. Germline loops: CDR1 SGHNT, CDR2 YYREEE (reference sequence). The CDR3 sequence: CASSPGHVNTEAFF. The CDR3 DNA reads TGTGCCAGCAGCCCGGGACATGTGAACACTGAAGCTTTCTTT.

V is TRBV6-5 and J is TRBJ2-2; no clear D gene. The CDR3 sequence is 12 residues long. CDR1 is MNHEY and CDR2 is SVGAGI in the germline V gene. V was clipped by 4 bases and J by 5 bases, with 5 bases between them. The CDR3 reads CASSLFTGELFF. CDR3 nucleotides: TGTGCCAGCAGTTTATTTACCGGGGAGCTGTTTTTT.

This sequence joins TRBV5-1 and TRBJ2-3; maybe TRBD1 (5 bases). The CDR3 covers 14 residues. Germline V gene sequence: CDR1 SGHRS, CDR2 YFSETQ. V lost 4 bases and J 6 bases, leaving 15 bases between the germline ends. The DNA of the CDR3 is TGCGCCAGCAGCCCCCTACAGGTTTCGGATACGCAGTATTTT. This codes for CASSPLQVSDTQYF.

The chain is built from TRBV7-2 and TRBJ1-1, with D maybe TRBD1 (5 bases). Trimming took off 1 base at V and 4 bases at J, with 16 bases between the two ends. Germline V gives CDR1 SGHTA, CDR2 FQGNSA. The CDR3 consists of 16 residues. In nucleotides, the CDR3 is TGTGCCAGCAGCTTAGTCGGGACTTCTTTCTTCACTGAAGCTTTCTTT. Residues: CASSLVGTSFFTEAFF.

This chain joins TRBV5-1 and TRBJ1-1; D unresolved. The CDR3 has 14 residues. Germline V lookup: CDR1 SGHRS, CDR2 YFSETQ. The V end was cut by 0 bases, the J end by 2 bases, with 8 bases between. The DNA of the CDR3 is TGCGCCAGCAGCTTGGGCGGTAGTAACACTGAAGCTTTCTTT. Translating gives CASSLGGSNTEAFF.

V usage is TRBV18 and J usage is TRBJ2-5; 9 bases are shared with TRBD2. Germline-derived CDR1 and CDR2 are KGHSH and LQKENI. The ends lost 3 bases at V and 2 bases at J; junction bases unmatched: 4. The length of the CDR3 is 15 residues. This CDR3 reads CASSPAGLAQETQYF. The DNA for the CDR3 is TGTGCCAGCTCACCCGCGGGACTAGCACAAGAGACCCAGTACTTC.